This T cell receptor (beta chain) was observed in a study of cytomegalovirus exposure and HLA in healthy donors. Study outcomes and limitations: An analysis done earlier found most TCR beta V segments productive about 87% or about 30% of the time.

The PCR employed 60 Vbeta primers together with 13 Jbeta primers. The assay was immunoSEQ multiplex PCR, and TCRdb's table has in-frame clones only and misses some. The table records some 87,000 clones, roughly 73% of them present only once. This CDR3 has 15 amino acids. Germline values: CDR1 SQVTM, CDR2 ANQGSEA. After removal of 1 base from V and 8 bases from J, the junction contained 8 bases not matched to a gene. Regarding this clone: Antigen: not known.

Unrecorded immune exposures were likely, despite nominal health at sampling. The rearrangement uses TRBV29-1 and TRBJ1-4; 9 bases are a match to TRBD1. This sequence was found in a man aged 50-59 years in good health and CMV-seropositive. Specimen: PBMCs. Here the CDR3 reads CSVEGPGQGSEKLFF. In DNA form, the CDR3 reads TGCAGCGTTGAAGGACCGGGACAGGGAAGCGAAAAACTGTTTTTT.